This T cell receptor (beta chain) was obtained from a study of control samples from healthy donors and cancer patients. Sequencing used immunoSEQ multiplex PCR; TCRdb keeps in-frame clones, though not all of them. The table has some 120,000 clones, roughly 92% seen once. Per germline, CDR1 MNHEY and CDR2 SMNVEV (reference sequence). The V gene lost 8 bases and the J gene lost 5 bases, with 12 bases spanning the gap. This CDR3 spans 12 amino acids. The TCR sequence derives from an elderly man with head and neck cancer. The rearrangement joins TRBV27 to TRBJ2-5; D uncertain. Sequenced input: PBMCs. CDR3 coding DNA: TGTGCCAGCGGCAGGAGCAGGGAGACCCAGTACTTC. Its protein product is CASGRSRETQYF.